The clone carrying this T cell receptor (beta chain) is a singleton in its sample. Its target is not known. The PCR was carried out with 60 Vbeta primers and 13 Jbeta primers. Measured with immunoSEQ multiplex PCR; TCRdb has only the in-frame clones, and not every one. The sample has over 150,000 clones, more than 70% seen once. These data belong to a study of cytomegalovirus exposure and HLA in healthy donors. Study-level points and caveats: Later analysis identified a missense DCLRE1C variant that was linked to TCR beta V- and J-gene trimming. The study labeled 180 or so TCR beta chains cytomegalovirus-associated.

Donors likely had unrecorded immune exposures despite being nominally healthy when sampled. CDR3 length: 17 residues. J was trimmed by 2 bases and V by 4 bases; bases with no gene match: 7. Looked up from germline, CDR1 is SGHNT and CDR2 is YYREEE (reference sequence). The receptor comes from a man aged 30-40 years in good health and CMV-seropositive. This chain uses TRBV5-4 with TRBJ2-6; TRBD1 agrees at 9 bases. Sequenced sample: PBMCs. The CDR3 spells CASSPGQGDPGANVLTF. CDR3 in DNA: TGTGCCAGCAGCCCGGGACAGGGTGATCCTGGGGCCAACGTCCTGACTTTC.